The source of this T cell receptor beta chain is a study of T cells after yellow fever vaccination. Study-level information: With SMART-Seq v4 Ultra Low Input, the fractions containing low cell numbers were prepared. Whole-study findings and limits: Relatively few clonotypes were ones that appeared in both CD4 and CD8 compartments. Reappearance after the booster was observed for most primary-vaccination clones (about 97% CD4, more than 70% CD8).

This clonotype was observed many times. The target antigen is unknown. A process of 5'RACE template switching, which added a universal primer site and UMIs, was used to make TCR cDNA. In TCRdb, the 5' RACE reads were re-called with MiXCR into one record per CDR3 protein. The sample records hundreds of thousands of distinct CDR3 sequences, under 15% being singletons. V was shortened by 0 bases and J by 11 bases, with 16 bases between the two germline ends. The CDR3 covers 14 residues. CDR1 LGHNA and CDR2 YSLEER come from the germline V gene. The origin of this receptor is a man aged 18 to 29 who received the YFV17D yellow fever vaccine. The sequencing here drew on CD4+ T cells sorted from PBMCs, taken 15 days after the yellow fever booster vaccination. The gene calls are TRBV4-3 and TRBJ1-1, with D uncertain. The CDR3 DNA sequence: TGCGCCAGCAGCCAAGATGGAACCTCTTATGGGGCTTTCTTT. Protein product: CASSQDGTSYGAFF.